Sequencing of this TCR beta chain was carried out in a study of cytomegalovirus exposure and HLA in healthy donors (TCRdb year 2017). For the wider study: According to an earlier analysis of a few hundred of the donors, roughly 180 million T cells yielded over 100 million unique TCR beta sequences and 250 to 350 Gb of sequence data. Roughly 290 gigabases of sequencing data and around 85 million unique TCR sequences made up an early release that covered fewer than 650 HLA-typed donors. Of the roughly 400 genotyped donors, approximately 83% fell in the genetic ancestry cluster associated with self-reported Caucasian donors. The study aimed to test whether signatures of past pathogen exposure could be identified by cataloging public T cell receptors. The study profiled the T cell repertoires of more than 500 subjects by immunosequencing and related them to cytomegalovirus serostatus. A separate validation cohort of over 95 different subjects was used in addition to the 666-subject first cohort. To predict cytomegalovirus infection status, the study combined high-throughput TCR immunosequencing, statistical association of individual TCRs with disease status, and machine learning. In a later analysis, previously published TCR beta repertoires from several hundred donors were re-analyzed and high-resolution HLA genotyping was added so that TCR occurrence patterns could be studied. The later analysis used no new phenotypic data to find candidate immune exposures, relying instead on TCR beta sequences and their occurrence across donors. In an earlier analysis of 550 to 700 of the donors, high-throughput TCR beta sequencing was used to judge whether each TCR beta V gene segment behaved as functional or pseudogenic. Donor age, sex, ethnicity and CMV serostatus were collected together with the repertoire data. A later genetic analysis took genome-wide SNP genotypes for about three fifths of the 666 donors and used that subset as a discovery cohort. All discovery cohort repertoires had been generated on a single sequencing platform. Class I and class II HLA loci were covered by the typing at four-digit resolution. The number of donors typed differed by locus, with about 629-630 for A, B, C, DRB1 and DQB1, more than 500 for DQA1, 606 for DPA1, and over 400 for DPB1. Because of strong linkage in the cohort, roughly five DR-DQ haplotypes were treated as single units for association and clustering. Among roughly 370 genotyped donors of the cohort, an average of about 240,000 unique TCR beta nucleotide sequences were sequenced per donor, roughly a sixth of them non-productive. On the study overall, not on this receptor specifically: HLA typing was unavailable for some donors at each locus, so association tests used only the typed subset. A later analysis found that most CMV-associated TCR beta chains appeared HLA-restricted, with HLA associations seemingly driven largely by CMV exposure. Linkage disequilibrium might explain the correlated functional status among segregating V segments, but an unknown experimental factor could not be ruled out. A further reported finding was that TCR beta sequences accurately predicted the HLA-A and HLA-B alleles for most subjects in the first cohort. Across donors, most TCR sequences were observed very rarely, whereas some public TCRs were present in many individuals. Only TCR beta chains were sequenced in this cohort, and the absence of alpha or paired-chain data limited detectable features. The study gave a list of more than 150 TCR beta chains associated with cytomegalovirus. The authors suggested that the approach could potentially be generalized to other disease states and immunological phenotypes. Roughly uniform sequencing depth across donors was assumed in presence/absence analyses, although this assumption may not hold. In vitro tests confirmed that a few of the cytomegalovirus-associated TCR beta chains recognize cytomegalovirus antigens. At a false discovery rate of 0.05, a later analysis linked 15,000 to 20,000 TCR beta sequences to specific HLA alleles. Because counts were too low, 15 to 20 rarely observed V segments, including chromosome 9 orphons, were excluded from the earlier analysis of 587 of the donors. A cluster of highly shared sequence variants was judged likely to represent a technical artifact of the sequencing pipeline. When HLA alleles, especially DR and DQ, strongly co-occurred, attributing TCR associations to individual alleles was difficult. In a later analysis, TCR association rates were found to vary across HLA loci, with the most associated TCRs seen for DRB1 alleles and the fewest for HLA-C alleles. A later genetic analysis associated a missense DCLRE1C variant with V-gene and J-gene trimming of TCR beta chains, and an independent cohort replicated the association. In a later genetic analysis, fewer N-insertions in productive TCRs were reported among donors in an Asian-associated ancestry cluster than the roughly 700-donor mean. Cytomegalovirus status was reported to be diagnosed by the classifier with high specificity and sensitivity in both the original and validation cohorts. In a later analysis, several top co-occurrence clusters were reported to appear linked to parvovirus B19, influenza, CMV and Epstein-Barr virus. In a later analysis, HLA-associated TCR beta chains were found to be more clonally expanded and to have lower generation probabilities than equally common non-associated chains. An earlier analysis of 587 of the donors showed that most TCR beta V segments appeared in productive rearrangements either about 87% or about 30% of the time, which broadly matched IMGT annotations. The 87-base-pair reads could not distinguish some IMGT-functional V segments, including TRBV6-2 and TRBV6-3, so those segments were excluded. For the cohort, immune exposure information was limited to CMV serostatus.

Libraries came from the immunoSEQ multiplex PCR assay. For the multiplex PCR, a mixture combining 60 forward primers for TCR Vbeta segments and 13 reverse primers for TCR Jbeta segments was used. A multiplex PCR assay on genomic DNA amplified the CDR3 region of rearranged TCR beta genes. Amplified TCR beta libraries were sequenced as 87-base-pair reads on the Illumina HiSeq System. The authors' pipeline ran thus. A later analysis tallied tens of millions of unique TCR beta chains across the 700 or so repertoires, and some 12 million of those chains were shared by two or more donors. Raw reads were error-corrected and collapsed into unique sequences with a nearest-neighbor algorithm that merged closely related sequences to remove PCR and sequencing errors. To assign V, D and J gene segments, CDR3 sequences were aligned to IMGT reference sequences. Each retained sequence needed at least a six-nucleotide match to both a V gene segment and a J gene segment. Rearrangements were classified as productive when the CDR3 lacked stop codons and remained in frame with V and J, and all other rearrangements were classified as non-productive. Following IMGT convention, CDR3 was defined as the stretch from the second conserved V-encoded cysteine up to the conserved J-encoded phenylalanine. Sequences without an unambiguous match to a single V gene segment were excluded from the earlier analysis of approximately 560 of the donors. In an earlier analysis of about 590 of the donors, a V segment was called functional when productive rearrangements were above 56.7%, and segregating when the standard deviation between donors exceeded 5%. A statistical classification framework was built to diagnose cytomegalovirus status from the catalog of TCR beta chain sequences. V and J gene assignment, in a later analysis, came from comparing TCR nucleotide sequences with IMGT/GENE-DB human TR gene sequences. The TCRdist pipeline was used in a later analysis to assign CDR3 sequences and most-parsimonious VDJ recombination scenarios. In a later analysis, every TCR beta chain was defined by the combination of its CDR3 amino acid sequence and its V-gene family, and reads without a unique V-gene family were dropped. A later analysis removed 500 to 600 highly shared, low-generation-probability nucleotide sequences to deal with suspected cross-contamination and a sequencing artifact. In a later analysis, a clonal expansion index was calculated for each public chain from normalized within-repertoire ranks of inferred template counts. A later analysis computed generation probabilities with a VDJ recombination model fitted to out-of-frame rearrangements, and checked the results against IGoR. In a later analysis, hypergeometric tests were used to score TCR-TCR, TCR-HLA and TCR-CMV co-occurrence, with a repertoire-size bias correction applied to TCR pairs. To estimate false discovery rates, a later analysis permuted the HLA or CMV assignments 20 times. In a later analysis, co-occurring TCRs were grouped with DBSCAN, and TCRdist sequence similarity was added when clustering was performed within HLA-allele-positive subsets. Co-occurrence clustering excluded repertoires with fewer than 30,000 or more than 120,000 public chains, plus five with anomalous nucleotide sharing. TCRdb took over this immuneACCESS table, retaining in-frame rearrangements with V and J assigned. Such tables are incomplete; in checked studies, under half of the missing clones stem from an unresolved V gene, and the remainder is unexplained. The V and J calls and clone size are taken from that table; D and trimming were inferred from the DNA. The sample data list 95,000 to 100,000 clones, and 60% to 80% of these were observed just once. Over 6% of the sample comes from the top ten.

Concerning this clone itself: Its target antigen remains unknown. Base qualities are not recorded, but no much larger clone differs from it by a single base.

The CDR3 starts with the cysteine, ends with the phenylalanine, and has 14 residues. Only the CDR3 part of the read is kept: 42 bases, read in frame from the first base. V is clipped by 3 bases and J by 1 base, and the sequence between their germline boundaries is 9 bases long. The germline V gene provides CDR1 SGHTA and CDR2 FQGTGA. The cohort was made up of about 610 healthy bone marrow donors. At the time of sampling, all cohort members were nominally healthy, though unrecorded immune exposures were likely present. The donor was CMV seronegative and belonged to the group of 350 to 400 seronegative cohort members. A peripheral blood sample was provided by each donor, and peripheral blood mononuclear cells were used for TCR beta sequencing. The Qiagen DNeasy Blood Extraction Kit was used to extract genomic DNA from the blood cell samples.

The sequence joins TRBV7-3 to TRBJ1-2; the D region possibly corresponds to TRBD1 (6 bases align). The receptor was derived from a female donor in good health and CMV-seronegative. The material sequenced was PBMCs. CDR3 region: CASSLTGDNYGYTF. The nucleotides read TGTGCCAGCAGCTTGACAGGTGATAACTATGGCTACACCTTC.